This T cell receptor (beta chain) was retrieved from a study of cytomegalovirus exposure and HLA in healthy donors. The V and J ends lost 8 bases and 0 bases respectively, with 15 bases between them. Looked up from germline, CDR1 is MNHEY and CDR2 is SMNVEV (reference sequence). CDR3 length: 15 residues. Overall study results and limits: Sequences of the TCR beta chain were said to predict the HLA-A and HLA-B alleles of most subjects accurately.

In the case of this clone: Antigen specificity is unknown.

The primer mix had 60 Vbeta and 13 Jbeta primers. TCRdb keeps only in-frame clones here, not all; method: immunoSEQ multiplex PCR. The sample holds fewer than 200,000 clones; approximately 80% are singletons and the top ten take about 2.3%. The sequence was collected from a woman aged 25 to 45 in good health and CMV-seronegative. V is TRBV27 and J is TRBJ2-3, with TRBD2 as a possible D gene (5 bases). Sequenced material: PBMCs. For the CDR3, the DNA is TGTGCCAGCGGCCTCGCGGGCCCTAGCACAGATACGCAGTATTTT. It encodes CASGLAGPSTDTQYF.